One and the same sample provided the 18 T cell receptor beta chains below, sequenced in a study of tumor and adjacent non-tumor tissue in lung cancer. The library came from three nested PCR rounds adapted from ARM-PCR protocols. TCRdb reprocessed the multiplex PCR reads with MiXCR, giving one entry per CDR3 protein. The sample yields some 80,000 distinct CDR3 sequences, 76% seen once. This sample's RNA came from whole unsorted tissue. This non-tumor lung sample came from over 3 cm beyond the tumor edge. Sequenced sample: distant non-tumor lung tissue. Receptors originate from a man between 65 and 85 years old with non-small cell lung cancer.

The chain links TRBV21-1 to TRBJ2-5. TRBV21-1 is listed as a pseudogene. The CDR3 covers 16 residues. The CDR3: CAIDKLLQTLPVTQYF. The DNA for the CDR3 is TGTGCCATCGACAAATTGCTTCAGACCTTACCCGTAACCCAGTACTTC.

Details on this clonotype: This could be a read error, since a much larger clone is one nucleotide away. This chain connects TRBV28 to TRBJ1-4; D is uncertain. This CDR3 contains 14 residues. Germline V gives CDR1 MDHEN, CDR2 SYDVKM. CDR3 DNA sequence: TGTGCCAACAGTTTATCCAGGTTTAATGAAAAACTGTTTTTT. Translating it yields CANSLSRFNEKLFF.

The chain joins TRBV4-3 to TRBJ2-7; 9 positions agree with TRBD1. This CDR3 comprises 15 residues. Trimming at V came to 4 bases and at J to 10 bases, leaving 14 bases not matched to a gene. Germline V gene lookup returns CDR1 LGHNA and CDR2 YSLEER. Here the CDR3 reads CASSRSTGGTYGQYF. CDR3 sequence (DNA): TGCGCCAGCAGCCGCTCGACAGGGGGGACGTATGGACAGTACTTC.

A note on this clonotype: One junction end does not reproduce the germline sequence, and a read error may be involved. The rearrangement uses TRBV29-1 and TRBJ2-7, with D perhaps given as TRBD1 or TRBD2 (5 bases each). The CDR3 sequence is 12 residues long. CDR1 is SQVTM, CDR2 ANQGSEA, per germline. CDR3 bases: TGCAGCGACTGGGGGACGAACCACGAGCAGTATTTC. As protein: CSDWGTNHEQYF.

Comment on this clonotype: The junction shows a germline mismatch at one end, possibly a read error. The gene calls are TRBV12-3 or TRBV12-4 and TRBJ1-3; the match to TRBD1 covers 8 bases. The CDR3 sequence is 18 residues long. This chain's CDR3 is CASSRPGTGIGSVNTIYF. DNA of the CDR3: TGTGCTAGCAGTCGTCCCGGGACAGGAATCGGCTCTGTAAACACCATATATTTT.

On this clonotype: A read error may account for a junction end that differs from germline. The CDR3 protein is CASILVSGGEQYF. As DNA, the CDR3 is TGCGCCAGCATCTTGGTGAGCGGGGGGGAGCAGTACTTC. The J gene is TRBJ2-7, the V gene TRBV5-1, with 9 nucleotides matching TRBD2. The CDR3 has 13 amino acids. CDR1 is SGHRS and CDR2 is YFSETQ in the germline V gene. The variable domain in full, with the rest retrieved from reference TRBV5-1 and TRBJ2-7, is KAGVTQTPRYLIKTRGQQVTLSCSPISGHRSVSWYQQTPGQGLQFLFEYFSETQRNKGNFPGRFSGRQFSNSRSEMNVSTLELGDSALYLCASILVSGGEQYFGPGTRLTVT.

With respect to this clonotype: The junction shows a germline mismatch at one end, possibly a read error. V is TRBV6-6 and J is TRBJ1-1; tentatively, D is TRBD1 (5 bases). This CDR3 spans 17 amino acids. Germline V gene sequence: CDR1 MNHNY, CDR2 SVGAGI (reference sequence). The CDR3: CASCYPVSSGLDTEALF. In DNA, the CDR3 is TGTGCCAGCTGTTACCCCGTTAGCTCCGGGTTGGACACTGAAGCTCTCTTT.

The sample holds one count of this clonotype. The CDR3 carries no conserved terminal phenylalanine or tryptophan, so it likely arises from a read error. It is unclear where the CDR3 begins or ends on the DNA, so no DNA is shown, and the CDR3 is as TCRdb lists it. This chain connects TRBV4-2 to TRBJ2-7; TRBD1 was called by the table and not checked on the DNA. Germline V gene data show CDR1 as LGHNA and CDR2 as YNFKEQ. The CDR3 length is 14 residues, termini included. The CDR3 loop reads CASRQGQGLYEKYL.

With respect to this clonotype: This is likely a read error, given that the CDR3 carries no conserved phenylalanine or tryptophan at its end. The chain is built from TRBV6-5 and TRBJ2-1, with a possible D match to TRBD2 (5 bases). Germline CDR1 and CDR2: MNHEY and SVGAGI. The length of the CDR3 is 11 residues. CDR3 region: CVSNTGIEQFL. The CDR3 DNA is TGTGTCAGCAATACCGGGATTGAGCAGTTCCTC.

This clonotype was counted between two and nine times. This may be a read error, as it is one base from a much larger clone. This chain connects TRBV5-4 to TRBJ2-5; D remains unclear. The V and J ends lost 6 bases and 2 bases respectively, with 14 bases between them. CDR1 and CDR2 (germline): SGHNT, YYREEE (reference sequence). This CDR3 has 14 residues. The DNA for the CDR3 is TGTGCCAGCAACGCCGCAGGACCGCAAGAGACCCAGTACTTC. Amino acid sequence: CASNAAGPQETQYF.

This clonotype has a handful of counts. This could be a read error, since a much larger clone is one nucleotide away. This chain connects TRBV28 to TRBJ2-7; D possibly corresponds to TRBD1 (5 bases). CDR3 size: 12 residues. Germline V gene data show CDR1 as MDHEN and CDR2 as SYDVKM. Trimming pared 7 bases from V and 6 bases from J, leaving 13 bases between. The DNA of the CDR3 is TGTGCCAGCACTATACCCACAGGCGAGCAGTACTTC. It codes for CASTIPTGEQYF.

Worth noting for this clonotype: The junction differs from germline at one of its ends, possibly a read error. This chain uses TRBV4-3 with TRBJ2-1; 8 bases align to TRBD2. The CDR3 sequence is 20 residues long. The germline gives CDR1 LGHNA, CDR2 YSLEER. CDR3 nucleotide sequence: TGTGCCAGCAGCCAAGTCGGGGGGGTAGGGGCCGAGCGGGGTTCCTGTGAGCAGTTCTTC. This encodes CASSQVGGVGAERGSCEQFF.

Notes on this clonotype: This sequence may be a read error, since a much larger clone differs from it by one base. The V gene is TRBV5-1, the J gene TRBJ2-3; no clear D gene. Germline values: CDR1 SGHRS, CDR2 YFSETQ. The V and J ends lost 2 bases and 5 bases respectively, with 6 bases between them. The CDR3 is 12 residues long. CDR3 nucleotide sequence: TGCGCCAGCAGCTTTATCATAGATACGCAGTATTTT. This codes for CASSFIIDTQYF.

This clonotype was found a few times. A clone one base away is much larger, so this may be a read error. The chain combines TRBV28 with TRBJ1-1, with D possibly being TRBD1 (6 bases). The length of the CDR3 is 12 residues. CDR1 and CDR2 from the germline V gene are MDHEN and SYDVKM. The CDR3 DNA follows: TGTGTCAGCAGTTTTGGGGGCAAGGAAGCTTTCTTT. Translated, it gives CVSSFGGKEAFF. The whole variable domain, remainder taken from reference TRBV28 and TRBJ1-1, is DVKVTQSSRYLVKRTGEKVFLECVQDMDHENMFWYRQDPGLGLRLIYFSYDVKMKEKGDIPEGYSVSREKKERFSLILESASTNQTSMYLCVSSFGGKEAFFGQGTRLTVV.

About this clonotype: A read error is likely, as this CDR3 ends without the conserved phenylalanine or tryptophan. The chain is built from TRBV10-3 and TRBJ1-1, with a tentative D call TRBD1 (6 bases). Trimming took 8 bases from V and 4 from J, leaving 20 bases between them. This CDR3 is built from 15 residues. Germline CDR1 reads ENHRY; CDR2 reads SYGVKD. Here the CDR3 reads CAIGGPQGQVTEAFC. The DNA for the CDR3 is TGTGCCATCGGTGGGCCTCAGGGGCAGGTCACTGAAGCTTTCTGT.

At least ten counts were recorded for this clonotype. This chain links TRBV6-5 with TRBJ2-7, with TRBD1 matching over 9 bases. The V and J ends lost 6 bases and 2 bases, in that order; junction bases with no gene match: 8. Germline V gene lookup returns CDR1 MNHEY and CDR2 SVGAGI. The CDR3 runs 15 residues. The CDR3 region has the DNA TGTGCCAGCAGACAGGGGGCAAATCATCCCTACGAGCAGTACTTC. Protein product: CASRQGANHPYEQYF.

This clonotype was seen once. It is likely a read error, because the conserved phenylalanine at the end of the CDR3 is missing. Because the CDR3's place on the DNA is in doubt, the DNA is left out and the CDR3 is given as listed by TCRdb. The CDR3 is CASNTGNEQLV. V usage is TRBV6-5 and J usage is TRBJ2-1; the D call TRBD1 from the table was never checked on the DNA. The CDR3 length is 11 residues, termini included. Germline values: CDR1 MNHEY, CDR2 SVGAGI.

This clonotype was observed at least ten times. The CDR3 protein is CASSPGTDNEQFF. The CDR3 nucleotides are TGTGCCAGCAGTCCTGGGACTGACAATGAGCAGTTCTTC. The chain carries TRBV6-5 and TRBJ2-1; possibly TRBD2 for D (6 bases). The CDR3 is 13 residues long. Germline V gives CDR1 MNHEY, CDR2 SVGAGI. V lost 5 bases to trimming and J lost 5 bases, with 10 bases between them.